Here is one T cell receptor beta chain with its context. Its antigen remains unknown. The sample comes from a study of regulatory T cells in long-lasting Graves disease. Overall study findings and caveats: Shared public clonotypes totalled approximately 3,000 in persistent patients, compared with some 920 in new patients.

Researchers made TCR beta libraries by using iRepertoire HTBI primers and running Arm-PCR on CDR3 regions. TCRdb fed the multiplex PCR reads into MiXCR, producing one record per CDR3 protein. The table includes 410,000 or so distinct CDR3 sequences, more than 13% detected once. Time point defined: newly diagnosed GD, antithyroid drugs for less than 3 months. Extracted RNA from PBMCs served as the source of the TCR library. The data also belong to a second study, concerning T cells in Graves' hyperthyroidism and ophthalmopathy. That study adds: Together with thyroid ultrasound, orbital computed tomography, serum thyroxine and TRAb, clinical symptoms were used for diagnoses. Appearing also in blood were most of the thyroid clonotypes expanded above 0.001.

This sample comprised peripheral blood mononuclear cells (PBMCs), obtained at new diagnosis, from a patient treated with antithyroid drugs. This clonotype originated in a woman aged 25 to 39 with Graves disease.

CDR3 nucleotides: TGCAGTGCTAGAGACCAGGGGGCAGATAATGAAAAACTGTTTTTT. This gives the protein CSARDQGADNEKLFF. The chain uses TRBV20-1 and TRBJ1-4; 8 bases map to TRBD1. The CDR3 totals 15 residues. Germline CDR1 DFQATT, CDR2 SNEGSKA (reference sequence). Germline trimming cut 0 bases from V and 4 bases from J; bases unmatched to any gene: 4.